This T cell receptor beta chain was found in a study of cytomegalovirus exposure and HLA in healthy donors. PCR used 60 Vbeta primers and 13 Jbeta primers. Original handling: Some 11 million shared chains were among the roughly 80 million unique TCR beta chains that a later analysis counted. Method: immunoSEQ multiplex PCR; TCRdb's copy keeps in-frame clones and lacks some. V, J and clone size reflect that table, while D and trimming were determined from the DNA. The table has 170,000 or so clones, 75% to 90% seen once. CDR1 is SGDLS and CDR2 is YYNGEE in the germline V gene. CDR3 length: 12 amino acids. Trimming removed 1 base from V and 8 bases from J, with 7 bases in between.

Sequencing was carried out using PBMCs. The chain links TRBV9 to TRBJ2-1; the D is unclear. The TCR comes from a man aged 25-45 years in good health and CMV-seropositive. CDR3 coding DNA: TGTGCCAGCAGCGTAAACGAGGATGAGCAGTTCTTC. Translated, it gives CASSVNEDEQFF.